This T cell receptor (beta chain) comes out of a study of metastatic and nonmetastatic thyroid tumors. Turning to the study itself: Comparison of repertoires was carried out across blood and tumor or nodule tissue from malignant and benign thyroid patients.

Study processing details: Construction of a distant-metastasis classifier for papillary thyroid cancer relied on CDR3 differences across clinicopathological groups. TCRdb re-clonotyped the PCR reads via MiXCR. Here the V and J calls rest on TCRdb's processing, not on the authors' analysis. The top ten hold 9.5% to 13% of the sample, which has some 13,000 clones, roughly 25% seen once. The V segment lost 4 bases and the J segment 3 bases; nucleotides outside the gene matches: 5. This CDR3 region has 15 residues. Germline values: CDR1 SGHNT, CDR2 YYREEE (reference sequence). All patients reached thyroid surgery having received no treatment beforehand. General study results and limits: It was reportedly found that TCR beta diversity was significantly higher in malignant thyroid tumors than in benign nodules, a difference seen in both blood and tumor samples.

This clone was counted ten times or more. The target antigen is unknown. The chain recombines TRBV5-4 with TRBJ2-7; 12 bases line up with TRBD2. This TCR was sampled from a female donor with papillary thyroid cancer or a benign thyroid nodule (not recorded which). Some clones in this sample may be carry-over from other donors' samples. The sequenced material came from tumor tissue. CDR3 amino acids: CASSRGTSGFYEQYF. Written as DNA, the CDR3 is TGTGCCAGCAGCAGGGGGACTAGCGGGTTCTACGAGCAGTACTTC.